The source of this T cell receptor beta chain is a study of identical twins. This clonotype came up a few times. Its target is not known. TCRdb processed the 5' RACE reads anew with MiXCR; each CDR3 protein has one entry. The sample has under 400,000 distinct CDR3 sequences, around 9% seen once. General observations from the study: Possibly, invariant MAIT and iNKT cells partly confounded zero-insertion analyses.

Sequencing was done on a sample of naive T cells sorted from blood. This receptor was taken from a woman aged 50 to 60 in good health.

The CDR3, as DNA: TGCAGTGCCTGTCCCCGGGCCAAGCGGAACTACGAGCAGTACTTC. Protein product: CSACPRAKRNYEQYF. The chain combines TRBV20-1 with TRBJ2-7, with a possible D match to TRBD2 (5 bases). V dropped 6 bases and J dropped 3 bases, with 21 bases sitting between them. CDR1 and CDR2 (germline): DFQATT, SNEGSKA (reference sequence). CDR3 length equals 15 residues.